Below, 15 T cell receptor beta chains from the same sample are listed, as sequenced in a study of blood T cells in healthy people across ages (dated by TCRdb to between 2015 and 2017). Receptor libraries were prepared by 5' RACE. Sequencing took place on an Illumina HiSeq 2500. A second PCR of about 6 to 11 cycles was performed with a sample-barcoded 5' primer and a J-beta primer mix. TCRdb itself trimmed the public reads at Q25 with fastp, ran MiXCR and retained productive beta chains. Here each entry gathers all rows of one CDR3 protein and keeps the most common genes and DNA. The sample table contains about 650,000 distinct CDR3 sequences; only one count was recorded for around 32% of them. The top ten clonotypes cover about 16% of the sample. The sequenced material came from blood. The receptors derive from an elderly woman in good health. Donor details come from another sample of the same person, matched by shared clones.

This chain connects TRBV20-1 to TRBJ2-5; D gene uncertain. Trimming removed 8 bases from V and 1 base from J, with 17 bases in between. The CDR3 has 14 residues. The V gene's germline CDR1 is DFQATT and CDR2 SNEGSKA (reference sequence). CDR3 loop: CSPRSWAVQETQYF. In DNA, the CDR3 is TGCAGTCCCCGTAGTTGGGCCGTCCAAGAGACCCAGTACTTC.

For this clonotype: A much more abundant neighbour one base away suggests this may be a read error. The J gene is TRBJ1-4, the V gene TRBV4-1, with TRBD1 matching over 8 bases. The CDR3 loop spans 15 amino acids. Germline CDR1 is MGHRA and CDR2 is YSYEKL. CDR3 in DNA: TGCGCCAGCAGCCGGGAACAGGGGGTTAATGAAAAACTGTATTTT. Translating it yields CASSREQGVNEKLYF.

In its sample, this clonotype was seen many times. The chain's CDR3 is CATSTQGLFTDTQYF. The CDR3 bases are TGTGCCACCAGCACCCAAGGACTCTTCACAGATACGCAGTATTTT. The chain uses TRBV15 and TRBJ2-3, with D possibly TRBD2 on 5 matching bases. From germline, CDR1 is LNHNV and CDR2 YYDKDF (reference sequence). The CDR3 has 15 residues. V lost 4 bases and J 2 bases, leaving 13 bases between the germline ends.

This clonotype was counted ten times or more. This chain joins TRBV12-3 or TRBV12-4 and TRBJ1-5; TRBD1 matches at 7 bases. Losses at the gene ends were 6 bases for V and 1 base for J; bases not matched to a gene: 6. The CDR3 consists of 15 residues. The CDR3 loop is CASRQTGASNQPQHF. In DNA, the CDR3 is TGTGCCAGCAGACAAACAGGGGCCAGCAATCAGCCCCAGCATTTT.

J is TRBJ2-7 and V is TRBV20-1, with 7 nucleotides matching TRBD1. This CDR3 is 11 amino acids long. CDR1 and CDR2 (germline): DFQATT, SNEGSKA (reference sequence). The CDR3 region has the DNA TGCAGCCCCGAGGGGGCCCACGAGCAGTACTTC. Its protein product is CSPEGAHEQYF.

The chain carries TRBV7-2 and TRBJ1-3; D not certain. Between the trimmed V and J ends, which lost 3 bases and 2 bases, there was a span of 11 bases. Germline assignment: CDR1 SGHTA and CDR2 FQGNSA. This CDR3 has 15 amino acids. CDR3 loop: CASSFQTRTGNTIYF. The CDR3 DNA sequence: TGTGCCAGCAGCTTCCAGACGAGGACTGGAAACACCATATATTTT.

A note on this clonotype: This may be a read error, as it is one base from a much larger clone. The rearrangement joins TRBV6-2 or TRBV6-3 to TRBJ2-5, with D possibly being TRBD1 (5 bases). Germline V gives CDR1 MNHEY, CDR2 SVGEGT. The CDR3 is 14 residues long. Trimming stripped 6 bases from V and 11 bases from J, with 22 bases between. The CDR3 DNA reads TGTGCCAGCAGCGCAGGGATTTCCTACAATGAGCAGTACTTC. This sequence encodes CASSAGISYNEQYF.

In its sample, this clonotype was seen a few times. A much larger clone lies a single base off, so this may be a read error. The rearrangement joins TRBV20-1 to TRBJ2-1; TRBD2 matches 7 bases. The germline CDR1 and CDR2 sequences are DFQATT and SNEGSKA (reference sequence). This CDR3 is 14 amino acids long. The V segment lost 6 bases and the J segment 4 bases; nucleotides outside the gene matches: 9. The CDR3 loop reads CSAYASGEYNEQFF. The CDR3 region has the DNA TGCAGTGCCTACGCTAGCGGAGAATACAATGAGCAGTTCTTC.

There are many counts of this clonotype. For the CDR3, the DNA is TGTGCCAGCTCACCAACTCACTTCAATGAGCAGTTCTTC. This codes for CASSPTHFNEQFF. The chain is built from TRBV18 and TRBJ2-1; D remains unclear. This CDR3 region has 13 residues. Germline V gives CDR1 KGHSH, CDR2 LQKENI. V lost 2 bases and J lost 6, with 8 bases in between. The entire variable domain, with the rest obtained from reference TRBV18 and TRBJ2-1, is as follows: NAGVMQNPRHLVRRRGQEARLRCSPMKGHSHVYWYRQLPEEGLKFMVYLQKENIIDESGMPKERFSAEFPKEGPSILRIQQVVRGDSAAYFCASSPTHFNEQFFGPGTRLTVL.

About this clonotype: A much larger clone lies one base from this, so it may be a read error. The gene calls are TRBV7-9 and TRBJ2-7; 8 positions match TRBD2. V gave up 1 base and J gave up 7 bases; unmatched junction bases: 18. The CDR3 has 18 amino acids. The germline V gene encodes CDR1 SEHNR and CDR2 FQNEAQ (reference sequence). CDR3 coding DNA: TGTGCCAGCAGCTTAGGGACCCGATTCGAGCGGGGGCACAATGAGCAGTACTTC. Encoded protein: CASSLGTRFERGHNEQYF.

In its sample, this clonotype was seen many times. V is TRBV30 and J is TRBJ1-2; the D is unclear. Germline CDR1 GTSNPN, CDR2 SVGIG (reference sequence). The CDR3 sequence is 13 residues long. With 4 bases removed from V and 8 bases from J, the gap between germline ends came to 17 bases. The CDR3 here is CAWKSERRVGYTF. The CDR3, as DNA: TGTGCCTGGAAGTCTGAAAGACGAGTGGGCTACACCTTC. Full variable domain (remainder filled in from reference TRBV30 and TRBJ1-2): SQTIHQWPATLVQPVGSPLSLECTVEGTSNPNLYWYRQAAGRGLQLLFYSVGIGQISSEVPQNLSASRPQDRQFILSSKKLLLSDSGFYLCAWKSERRVGYTFGSGTRLTVV.

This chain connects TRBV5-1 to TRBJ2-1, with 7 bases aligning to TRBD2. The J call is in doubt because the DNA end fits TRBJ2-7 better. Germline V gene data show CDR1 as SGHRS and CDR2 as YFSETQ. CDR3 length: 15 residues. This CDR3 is CASSFLGGLYNEQYF. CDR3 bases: TGCGCCAGCAGCTTCCTGGGGGGGTTGTACAATGAGCAGTACTTC.

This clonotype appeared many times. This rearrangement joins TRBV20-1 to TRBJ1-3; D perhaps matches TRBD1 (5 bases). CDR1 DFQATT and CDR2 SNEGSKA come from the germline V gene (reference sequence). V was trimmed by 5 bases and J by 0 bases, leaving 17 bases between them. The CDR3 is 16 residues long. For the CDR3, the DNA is TGCAGTGCTCGGTCGTCGGGGGTTGGCTCTGGAAACACCATATATTTT. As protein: CSARSSGVGSGNTIYF.

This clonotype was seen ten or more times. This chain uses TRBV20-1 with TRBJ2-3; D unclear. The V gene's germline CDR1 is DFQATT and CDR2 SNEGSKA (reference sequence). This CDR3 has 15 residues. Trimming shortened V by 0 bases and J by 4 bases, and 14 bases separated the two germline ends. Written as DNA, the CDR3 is TGCAGTGCTAGAGATCATGGGCGTGGCGCAGATACGCAGTATTTT. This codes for CSARDHGRGADTQYF.

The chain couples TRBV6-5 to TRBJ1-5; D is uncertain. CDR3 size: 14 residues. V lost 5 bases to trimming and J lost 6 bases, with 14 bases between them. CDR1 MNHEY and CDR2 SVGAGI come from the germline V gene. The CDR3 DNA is TGTGCCAGCAGTAAGGCTATAGGTGGTCAGCCCCAGCATTTT. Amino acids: CASSKAIGGQPQHF.